This TCR beta chain is drawn from a study of cytomegalovirus exposure and HLA in healthy donors. Study-level information: Around 80 million unique TCRs from HLA-typed donors were held in an early data release.

Germline V gives CDR1 SGHRS, CDR2 YFSETQ. The CDR3 spans 14 residues. V dropped 3 bases and J dropped 2; count of bases not matched to a gene: 3. About this clone itself: No antigen is known for it.

Whole-study results and caveats: Later analysis suggested most CMV-associated TCR beta chains were HLA-restricted. When analyzed later, the rates of TCR association showed variation by HLA locus, with DRB1 the most and HLA-C the fewest.

The PCR was carried out with 60 Vbeta primers and 13 Jbeta primers. The repertoire was sequenced with immunoSEQ multiplex PCR; TCRdb's copy has only in-frame clones and lacks some. The repertoire table contains about 33,000 clones. V gene TRBV5-1 combines with J gene TRBJ1-2; 8 nucleotides line up with TRBD1. Sequenced: PBMCs. The source of this sequence is a man between 35 and 55 years old in good health and CMV-seronegative. The CDR3 protein is CASSWDRPNYGYTF. The CDR3 DNA is TGCGCCAGCAGCTGGGACAGGCCCAACTATGGCTACACCTTC.